These T cell receptor beta chains were read from a single sample in a study of blood T cell repertoires in COVID-19. TCRdb keeps only in-frame clones here, not all; method: immunoSEQ multiplex PCR. The data hold about 330,000 clones, with approximately 92% observed a single time. Sample: PBMCs or T cells enriched from blood (not recorded which). The receptors derive from a woman younger than 45 who had recovered from COVID-19. Each CDR3 is given with its conserved first and last residue. The D gene is left open where the match is weak. Only part of the rows carry a size: once, few, many, or a class if the clone is expanded.

cdr3_nt: TGTGCCAGCAGTTTACAGGGGATTCTCTCCTACGAGCAGTACTTC; cdr3_aa: CASSLQGILSYEQYF; d_call: NA; v_call: TRBV27; j_call: TRBJ2-7; clone_size: once
cdr3_nt: TGTGCCAGCACCACGGGGAGCTATGGCTACACCTTC; cdr3_aa: CASTTGSYGYTF; d_call: NA; v_call: TRBV28; j_call: TRBJ1-2; clone_size: NA
cdr3_nt: TGTGCCAGCAGTCGGGGACAGGGTAGCTTGGAGACCCAGTACTTC; cdr3_aa: CASSRGQGSLETQYF; d_call: TRBD1; v_call: TRBV6-2/TRBV6-3; j_call: TRBJ2-5; clone_size: NA
cdr3_nt: TGTGCCAGCATCCCTTGGGCATCCGATGAAAAACTGTTTTTT; cdr3_aa: CASIPWASDEKLFF; d_call: NA; v_call: TRBV5-4; j_call: TRBJ1-4; clone_size: NA
cdr3_nt: TGTGCCAGCAGCCCGTCAGGGGGATTGGGTCAGCCCCAGCATTTT; cdr3_aa: CASSPSGGLGQPQHF; d_call: TRBD1; v_call: TRBV7-9; j_call: TRBJ1-5; clone_size: few
cdr3_nt: TGTGCCAGTAGTCTGGGGGAGGGCAATCAGCCCCAGCATTTT; cdr3_aa: CASSLGEGNQPQHF; d_call: NA; v_call: TRBV19; j_call: TRBJ1-5; clone_size: NA
cdr3_nt: TGTGCCAGCAGTTACCGCAGGACAGGGGGCGCGAACACTGAAGCTTTCTTT; cdr3_aa: CASSYRRTGGANTEAFF; d_call: TRBD1; v_call: TRBV6-2/TRBV6-3; j_call: TRBJ1-1; clone_size: NA
cdr3_nt: TGTGCCAGCAGCATGGGACACGTTAATTCACCCCTCCACTTT; cdr3_aa: CASSMGHVNSPLHF; d_call: NA; v_call: TRBV5-6; j_call: TRBJ1-6; clone_size: NA
cdr3_nt: TGTGCCAGCAGTGAAGCGCTTCAAGTAGCTTTGAATGAGCAGTTCTTC; cdr3_aa: CASSEALQVALNEQFF; d_call: NA; v_call: TRBV6-1; j_call: TRBJ2-1; clone_size: NA
cdr3_nt: TGTGCCAGCTCACAAAGCAGGGGTTCCTACGAGCAGTACTTC; cdr3_aa: CASSQSRGSYEQYF; d_call: NA; v_call: TRBV18; j_call: TRBJ2-7; clone_size: once
cdr3_nt: TGCGCCAGCAAGATTAAATGGGGCTGTGAAGACTACGAGCAGTACTTC; cdr3_aa: CASKIKWGCEDYEQYF; d_call: NA; v_call: TRBV23-1; j_call: TRBJ2-7; clone_size: NA
cdr3_nt: TGTGCCAGCTCACCACCCGGACAGGGGACGAACACCGGGGAGCTGTTTTTT; cdr3_aa: CASSPPGQGTNTGELFF; d_call: TRBD1; v_call: TRBV18; j_call: TRBJ2-2; clone_size: NA
cdr3_nt: TGTGCCACCAGTGATTTTGGACAGGGGGCAGATACGCAGTATTTT; cdr3_aa: CATSDFGQGADTQYF; d_call: TRBD1; v_call: TRBV24-1; j_call: TRBJ2-3; clone_size: NA
cdr3_nt: TGTGCCAGCACAGGGGGCTCCTACGAGCAGTACTTC; cdr3_aa: CASTGGSYEQYF; d_call: TRBD1; v_call: TRBV2; j_call: TRBJ2-7; clone_size: NA
cdr3_nt: TGCAGCTCCCCCGGAGGGCAGAACACTGAAGCTTTCTTT; cdr3_aa: CSSPGGQNTEAFF; d_call: NA; v_call: TRBV29-1; j_call: TRBJ1-1; clone_size: NA
cdr3_nt: TGTGCCAGCAGACAGCGGGAGGGTGATACGCAGTATTTT; cdr3_aa: CASRQREGDTQYF; d_call: TRBD2; v_call: TRBV5-6; j_call: TRBJ2-3; clone_size: NA
cdr3_nt: TGTGCCAGCAGCTTGGGAGGACGGGACTACGAGCAGTACTTC; cdr3_aa: CASSLGGRDYEQYF; d_call: NA; v_call: TRBV11-1; j_call: TRBJ2-7; clone_size: NA
cdr3_nt: TGTGCCAGCAGCTTGGAAGGGACTTACTACAATGAGCAGTTCTTC; cdr3_aa: CASSLEGTYYNEQFF; d_call: NA; v_call: TRBV5-4; j_call: TRBJ2-1; clone_size: NA
cdr3_nt: TGTGCCAGCAGCCTAACAGGGGGCAGCGACAATCAGCCCCAGCATTTT; cdr3_aa: CASSLTGGSDNQPQHF; d_call: TRBD1; v_call: TRBV7-2; j_call: TRBJ1-5; clone_size: NA
cdr3_nt: TGTGCCAGCAGCTTAGGGGGGGCGGGCCCTGGGGCCAACGTCCTGACTTTC; cdr3_aa: CASSLGGAGPGANVLTF; d_call: NA; v_call: TRBV5-4; j_call: TRBJ2-6; clone_size: NA